What follows is one T cell receptor (beta chain) and its context. This clonotype appeared many times. Which antigen it targets is not known. No base qualities exist here, and no much larger clone lies one base off it. Every donor was a healthy Caucasian. The twin cohort consisted of three pairs of female monozygotic twins, all aged about 18 to 29 years. Positive isolation kits from Invitrogen were used to isolate the CD4+ and CD8+ T cell populations. V loses 2 bases of germline sequence and J loses 5 bases, and the interval between the two ends is 9 bases. The CDR3 goes from the cysteine to the phenylalanine over 13 residues. Only the CDR3 part of the read is kept: 39 bases, read in frame from the first base. The sample belongs to a study of identical twins (dated by TCRdb to the mid-2010s). At the level of the whole study: TCR alpha and beta repertoires from monozygotic twins, unrelated adults of various ages and cord blood were deep-sequenced to test whether fetal clonotypes persist. To rule out contamination, replicate twin experiments were performed at different times with different library preparation protocols.

The study at large found these results: Because the same donors could not be followed over many years, the conclusions relied on cross-sectional statistical analysis. Invariant T cells such as MAIT and iNKT could partly confound zero-insertion analyses, though diverse VJ usage argued against this for most clonotypes. Out-of-frame TCR alpha sequences shared between twins showed an excess of low generation-probability sequences compared with coincidental sharing between unrelated individuals. Out-of-frame TCR alpha sharing in monozygotic twins was systematically underestimated by recombination models, whereas sharing between unrelated individuals was in agreement with the recombination models. Fewer insertions were carried by abundant cord blood beta clonotypes, a similar but weaker trend appeared in young adult naive repertoires, and no such trend appeared in memory repertoires. In beta out-of-frame sequences, excess twin sharing was weaker, because having fewer shared sequences lowered the signal-to-noise ratio.

The library was obtained by 5' RACE. The instrument was an Illumina HiSeq 2000. Template switching added a universal primer binding site, and the final cDNA carried a unique molecular identifier that allowed TCR cDNA molecules to be counted accurately. First-strand cDNA for TCR alpha and beta chains was synthesized from specific primers in the conserved constant-segment region. To control for contamination, every cDNA library was double barcoded, receiving both a SMART-Mk sample barcode and Illumina barcodes. TruSeq adapter sequences, together with Illumina sample barcodes, were added in two successive PCR steps. TCR alpha and beta cDNA libraries were sequenced on the Illumina HiSeq platform with custom primers. The source study handled its data this way. Unique molecular identifiers were extracted from raw reads with MiGEC, and CDR3 positions were determined with MiXCR. Recombination models were inferred per individual with the repgenHMM and IGoR tools using an EM algorithm. The analysis of shared clonotypes was done with the tcR package in R, with sharing normalized by the product of cloneset sizes. Out-of-frame nonproductive sequences were analyzed to study raw recombination free of thymic and clonal selection effects. TCRdb trimmed public reads at Q25 via fastp, called clones via MiXCR and kept in-frame beta chains. Records with the same CDR3 protein are collapsed into one entry carrying the most frequent genes and DNA. Clone size and V and J calls follow TCRdb, not the original study. The sample table shows around 510,000 distinct CDR3 sequences, and 13% to 15% are seen once. 0.95% to 1% of the sample goes to the ten largest clones.

These data were also reused for a study on yellow fever vaccine responses in identical twins. As described in the second report: According to the authors, in identical twins the way T cells responded to vaccination appeared partly convergent and partly personalized. The study precisely tracked vaccine-responding T cell clones in identical twins.

The receptor was isolated from a woman between 18 and 29 years old in good health. Sequencing was carried out using CD4+ T cells sorted from blood. The chain couples TRBV12-3 or TRBV12-4 to TRBJ2-5; too little of a D gene remains to name it. The CDR3 protein is CASSLIPGETQYF. The nucleotides read TGTGCCAGCAGTTTAATCCCTGGCGAGACCCAGTACTTC.